One and the same sample provided the 13 T cell receptor beta chains below, sequenced in a study of blood T cell repertoires in COVID-19. This table comes from immunoSEQ multiplex PCR, and its TCRdb copy is limited to in-frame clones, with some not included. The data contain tens of thousands of clones, around 85% of them singletons. The source material was peripheral blood. These receptors all stem from a man aged 40-49 years with COVID-19, enrolled during active disease.

The chain has TRBV19 and TRBJ2-5; 9 bases map to TRBD1. Germline CDR1 LNHDA, CDR2 SQIVND (reference sequence). The CDR3 is made up of 15 amino acids. The V segment lost 3 bases and the J segment 4 bases; nucleotides outside the gene matches: 6. CDR3 in DNA: TGTGCCAGTAGTATCGTAGGACAGGGGATAGAGACCCAGTACTTC. This encodes CASSIVGQGIETQYF.

J is TRBJ1-1 and V is TRBV11-2; D might be TRBD1 (6 bases). Germline lookup yields CDR1 SGHAT and CDR2 FQNNGV. There are 11 residues in the CDR3. The V end lost 7 bases, the J end lost 12 bases, and 15 bases lay between the germline ends. CDR3 sequence (DNA): TGTGCCAGCAACCAGGGGTCTGTAACTTTCTTT. Its translation is CASNQGSVTFF.

The gene calls are TRBV11-2 and TRBJ2-5; 8 nucleotides match TRBD1. J gave up 3 bases and V 3 bases, and 3 bases lay outside the gene matches. Per germline, CDR1 SGHAT and CDR2 FQNNGV. This CDR3 region has 14 residues. The DNA for the CDR3 is TGTGCCAGCAGCTTGGGACAGGCGGAAGAGACCCAGTACTTC. This gives the protein CASSLGQAEETQYF.

The chain links TRBV18 to TRBJ2-1; 8 nucleotides agree with TRBD1. Per germline, CDR1 KGHSH and CDR2 LQKENI. V lost 6 bases, J lost 8 bases, and 9 bases stayed unmatched. The CDR3 runs 14 residues. In nucleotides, the CDR3 is TGTGCCAGCTCCTTCGAGACAGGGGAATATGAGCAGTTCTTC. Translation: CASSFETGEYEQFF. Filled out from reference TRBV18 and TRBJ2-1, the complete variable domain reads NAGVMQNPRHLVRRRGQEARLRCSPMKGHSHVYWYRQLPEEGLKFMVYLQKENIIDESGMPKERFSAEFPKEGPSILRIQQVVRGDSAAYFCASSFETGEYEQFFGPGTRLTVL.

The rearrangement uses TRBV30 and TRBJ1-2; a weak D match, TRBD1 (5 bases). The CDR3 is made up of 13 amino acids. V lost 4 bases and J lost 8, with 17 bases in between. Germline CDR1 reads GTSNPN; CDR2 reads SVGIG (reference sequence). CDR3 residues: CAWKPQGLLGYTF. CDR3 sequence (DNA): TGTGCCTGGAAGCCCCAGGGTCTTTTAGGCTACACCTTC.

V gene TRBV6-5 combines with J gene TRBJ2-7; D may be TRBD2 (5 bases). Trimming took off 6 bases at V and 5 bases at J, with 11 bases between the two ends. The CDR3 spans 12 residues. Germline V gene data show CDR1 as MNHEY and CDR2 as SVGAGI. In nucleotides, the CDR3 is TGTGCCAGCAGCGGGGTAGGGAACGAGCAGTACTTC. This sequence encodes CASSGVGNEQYF.

The chain combines TRBV30 with TRBJ2-1; 10 bases are shared with TRBD2. V lost 0 bases and J lost 8; bases outside the gene matches: 4. The V gene's germline CDR1 is GTSNPN and CDR2 SVGIG (reference sequence). The CDR3 is 14 residues long. The CDR3 nucleotides are TGTGCCTGGAGTGTACTAGCGGGGTTCGATGAGCAGTTCTTC. It yields the protein CAWSVLAGFDEQFF. The complete variable domain, with remaining parts taken from reference TRBV30 and TRBJ2-1, reads SQTIHQWPATLVQPVGSPLSLECTVEGTSNPNLYWYRQAAGRGLQLLFYSVGIGQISSEVPQNLSASRPQDRQFILSSKKLLLSDSGFYLCAWSVLAGFDEQFFGPGTRLTVL.

This sequence joins TRBV29-1 and TRBJ2-7; D remains unclear. The CDR3 spans 12 residues. The germline V gene encodes CDR1 SQVTM and CDR2 ANQGSEA. V was pared by 5 bases and J by 0 bases, with 8 bases between. Written as DNA, the CDR3 is TGCAGCGTTACAGAGTCCTCCTACGAGCAGTACTTC. It is translated as CSVTESSYEQYF.

The CDR3 spells CASSQVWTGNEKLFF. Written as DNA, the CDR3 is TGCGCCAGCAGCCAAGTGTGGACAGGAAATGAAAAACTGTTTTTT. V gene TRBV4-1 combines with J gene TRBJ1-4, with 7 bases that match TRBD1. CDR3 length: 15 residues. Germline V gives CDR1 MGHRA, CDR2 YSYEKL. Trimming removed 1 base from V and 5 bases from J; junction bases left unmatched: 4.

The rearrangement uses TRBV5-7 and TRBJ1-1, with a possible D match to TRBD1 (6 bases). Being an ORF, TRBV5-7 has a function that is uncertain. The CDR3 extends over 16 amino acids. Trimming cost V 0 bases and J 4 bases, with 16 bases left between them. CDR3 DNA: TGTGCCAGCAGCTTGGGTTGGGGGGGACATGTCACTGAAGCTTTCTTT. It encodes CASSLGWGGHVTEAFF.

The chain recombines TRBV11-2 with TRBJ2-7, with a weak D call TRBD2 (5 bases). Deletions cut 5 bases from V and 2 bases from J, with 16 bases between. This CDR3 contains 15 residues. Germline V gene data show CDR1 as SGHAT and CDR2 as FQNNGV. The CDR3 DNA reads TGTGCCAGCAGCGAAGGAGGACTGTTTCCCTACGAGCAGTACTTC. This sequence encodes CASSEGGLFPYEQYF.

The J gene is TRBJ1-1, the V gene TRBV28; D is ambiguous. The CDR3 loop spans 12 amino acids. Trimming removed 4 bases at V and 0 bases at J, with 3 bases between. Germline-derived CDR1 and CDR2 are MDHEN and SYDVKM. The DNA for the CDR3 is TGTGCCAGCAGTTCTGTGAACACTGAAGCTTTCTTT. Encoded protein: CASSSVNTEAFF. Complete variable domain (other parts from reference TRBV28 and TRBJ1-1): DVKVTQSSRYLVKRTGEKVFLECVQDMDHENMFWYRQDPGLGLRLIYFSYDVKMKEKGDIPEGYSVSREKKERFSLILESASTNQTSMYLCASSSVNTEAFFGQGTRLTVV.

The gene calls are TRBV6-4 and TRBJ2-7; D gene ambiguous. The length of the CDR3 is 10 residues. The germline CDR1 and CDR2 sequences are MRHNA and SNTAGT. Trimming stripped 6 bases from V and 3 bases from J, with 3 bases between. CDR3 sequence (DNA): TGTGCCAGCAGACACTACGAGCAGTACTTC. Translation: CASRHYEQYF.